A selection of T cell receptor beta chains follows, all from one sample in a study of blood T cell repertoires in COVID-19. The data were produced by immunoSEQ multiplex PCR, yet TCRdb's version contains in-frame clones alone and is incomplete. Of about 270,000 clones detected, approximately 91% appear once; the ten largest clones hold under 3%. The material sequenced was PBMCs or T cells enriched from blood (not recorded which). The receptors shown here come from a woman in her forties with acute COVID-19. The CDR3 runs from the conserved cysteine through the conserved F or W. The order of the fields is D gene, J gene, clone size, V gene, CDR3 DNA, CDR3 protein. A D gene is named only where the DNA matches it firmly. Some rows mark clone size as missing; the rest say once, few, many or name a class of expanded clone.

.	TRBJ2-6	few	TRBV13	TGTGCCAGCAGCTTATCTGGGGAGATCTCTGGGGCCAACGTCCTGACTTTC	CASSLSGEISGANVLTF
TRBD2	TRBJ2-7	.	TRBV19	TGTGCCAGTAGCGCCACACTAGCGGGGGGGCGTGAGCAGTACTTC	CASSATLAGGREQYF
TRBD1	TRBJ1-6	.	TRBV2	TGTGCCAGCAAACAGGGGAACTCACCCCTCCACTTT	CASKQGNSPLHF
.	TRBJ2-2	.	TRBV28	TGTGCCAGCAGTTTAAGATTAGGGGATGAGGGGGAGCTGTTTTTT	CASSLRLGDEGELFF
.	TRBJ2-3	.	TRBV11-1	TGTGCCAGCAGCTTAAACCGAAGAGAAGATACGCAGTATTTT	CASSLNRREDTQYF
TRBD1	TRBJ1-5	.	TRBV19	TGTGCCAGTAGTAGGGACAGGTATGATCAGCCCCAGCATTTT	CASSRDRYDQPQHF
.	TRBJ1-5	.	TRBV28	TGTGCCAGCAGTTTATCAGAAATTCAGCCCCAGCATTTT	CASSLSEIQPQHF
.	TRBJ1-1	.	TRBV27	TGTGCCAGCAGTTTAAGGGGGAGGAACACTGAAGCTTTCTTT	CASSLRGRNTEAFF
TRBD1	TRBJ1-2	.	TRBV7-2	TGTGCCAGCAGCTTAACAGGGGACGGCTACACCTTC	CASSLTGDGYTF
.	TRBJ2-2	once	TRBV7-9	TGTGCCAGCAGCTTGTACAGCCCTAACACCGGGGAGCTGTTTTTT	CASSLYSPNTGELFF
TRBD1	TRBJ2-3	.	TRBV5-1	TGCGCCAGCAGCTTGGAAGACAGGGGGACAGATACGCAGTATTTT	CASSLEDRGTDTQYF
TRBD1	TRBJ2-7	.	TRBV7-8	TGTGCCAGCAGCTACCGGGACAGCTCCTACGAGCAGTACTTC	CASSYRDSSYEQYF
TRBD1	TRBJ1-4	.	TRBV18	TGTGCCAGCTCGGGACAGGGGGTAGAAAAACTGTTTTTT	CASSGQGVEKLFF
TRBD2	TRBJ2-1	.	TRBV5-5	TGTGCCAGCAGCTTGGAACTAGCGGGGGATGAGCAGTTCTTC	CASSLELAGDEQFF
TRBD2	TRBJ2-1	.	TRBV24-1	TGTGCCACCCAGTACGGGACTAACAATGAGCAGTTCTTC	CATQYGTNNEQFF
.	TRBJ1-1	once	TRBV10-2	TGCGCCAGCAGTGCCACAGGGAGTCGTGCTTTCTTT	CASSATGSRAFF
TRBD2	TRBJ2-7	.	TRBV24-1	TGTGCCACCAGTCAAAGCGGGAGCACCTACGAGCAGTACTTC	CATSQSGSTYEQYF
TRBD2	TRBJ2-7	.	TRBV4-3	TGCGCCAGCAGCCAAGATGTCAGCGGGGGTGGGGCCGAGCAGTACTTC	CASSQDVSGGGAEQYF
.	TRBJ2-5	.	TRBV18	TGTGCCAGCTCACCACCCGACACAAGGACAACCCAGTACTTC	CASSPPDTRTTQYF
.	TRBJ2-2	.	TRBV6-2/TRBV6-3	TGTGCCAGCAGTTACCCGGGTCTCTTAAGGACCGGGGAGCTGTTTTTT	CASSYPGLLRTGELFF
.	TRBJ2-2	.	TRBV24-1	TGTGCCACCCAGGACGGCAGAGAGGGAGAGGAGCTGTTTTTT	CATQDGREGEELFF
TRBD2	TRBJ2-4	.	TRBV4-1	TGCGCCAGCAGCCAAACGGGGGGGCCGGCCAAAAACATTCAGTACTTC	CASSQTGGPAKNIQYF
TRBD1	TRBJ1-4	once	TRBV30	TGTGCCTGGAGTGGGCAGGGGGCGCGAAAACTGTTTTTT	CAWSGQGARKLFF
.	TRBJ2-1	.	TRBV5-4	TGTGCCAGCAGCTTGGCCGATGAGCAGTTCTTC	CASSLADEQFF
.	TRBJ1-1	.	TRBV5-1	TGCGCCAGCAGCTTGGTAGGGGATGGGAACACTGAAGCTTTCTTT	CASSLVGDGNTEAFF
TRBD1	TRBJ1-2	.	TRBV24-1	TGTGCCACCAGTGATGAAACAGGGGGCAGTGGCTACACCTTC	CATSDETGGSGYTF
.	TRBJ1-2	.	TRBV7-9	TGTGCCAGCAGCTTAGCGCATGACAGCGGGGTAGGCTACACCTTC	CASSLAHDSGVGYTF
.	TRBJ1-1	.	TRBV6-2/TRBV6-3	TGTGCCAGCAGCAAGCAAAATACCGTGAACACTGAAGCTTTCTTT	CASSKQNTVNTEAFF
TRBD2	TRBJ2-1	.	TRBV12-5	TGTGCTAGTGGTTTGCCCAATAGCGGGAGGGCCGCCAATGAGCAGTTCTTC	CASGLPNSGRAANEQFF
TRBD2	TRBJ2-1	.	TRBV7-6	TGTGCCAGCAGCCCCGGGACTAGCGGGGGAAATGAGCAGTTCTTC	CASSPGTSGGNEQFF
.	TRBJ1-4	.	TRBV7-3	TGTGCCAGCAGCTTAAGAGGGGGAACGGGTGAAAAACTGTTTTTT	CASSLRGGTGEKLFF